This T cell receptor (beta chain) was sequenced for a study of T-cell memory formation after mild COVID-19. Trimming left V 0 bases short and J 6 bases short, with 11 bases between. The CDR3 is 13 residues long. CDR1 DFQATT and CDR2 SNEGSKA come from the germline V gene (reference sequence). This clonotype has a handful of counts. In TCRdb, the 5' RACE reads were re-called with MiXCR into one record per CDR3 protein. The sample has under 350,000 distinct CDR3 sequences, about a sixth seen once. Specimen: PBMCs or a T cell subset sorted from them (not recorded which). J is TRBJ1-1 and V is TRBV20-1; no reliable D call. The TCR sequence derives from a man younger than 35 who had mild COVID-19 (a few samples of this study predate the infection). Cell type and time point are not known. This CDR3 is CSAREGGGPEAFF. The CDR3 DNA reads TGCAGTGCTAGAGAAGGCGGCGGACCTGAAGCTTTCTTT.